Below, 9 T cell receptor beta chains from the same sample are listed, as sequenced in a study of identifying expanded T cells in peripheral blood. The method was immunoSEQ multiplex PCR; TCRdb's version includes in-frame clones alone and lacks a portion of them. The data show approximately 85,000 clones, around 89% seen once. The sequencing sample was made of blood. Every receptor here comes from a person aged 18 to 70 in good health.

The J gene is TRBJ1-2, the V gene TRBV28; no reliable D call. There are 15 residues in the CDR3. The ends were cut back, 1 base at V and 2 bases at J, with 11 bases in the middle. Germline V CDR1 and CDR2: MDHEN, SYDVKM. This CDR3 reads CASSLFVRKNYGYTF. CDR3 coding DNA: TGTGCCAGCAGTTTATTCGTCCGCAAGAACTATGGCTACACCTTC.

The chain combines TRBV7-2 with TRBJ1-2; 10 positions match TRBD1. The CDR3 length is 14 residues. Losses at the gene ends were 1 base for V and 6 bases for J; bases not matched to a gene: 2. CDR1 is SGHTA and CDR2 is FQGNSA in the germline V gene. CDR3 amino acids: CASSLGQGAHGYTF. CDR3 bases: TGTGCCAGCAGCTTAGGACAGGGGGCGCATGGCTACACCTTC.

The genes are TRBV7-9 and TRBJ1-1; 7 bases agree with TRBD1. Germline values: CDR1 SEHNR, CDR2 FQNEAQ (reference sequence). J gave up 4 bases and V 3 bases, and 5 bases lay outside the gene matches. This CDR3 has 14 amino acids. The CDR3 region has the DNA TGTGCCAGCAGCTTTACTGGGACAGCCACTGAAGCTTTCTTT. Translated: CASSFTGTATEAFF. The full variable domain, with the rest looked up from reference TRBV7-9 and TRBJ1-1, is DTGVSQNPRHKITKRGQNVTFRCDPISEHNRLYWYRQTLGQGPEFLTYFQNEAQLEKSRLLSDRFSAERPKGSFSTLEIQRTEQGDSAMYLCASSFTGTATEAFFGQGTRLTVV.

The V and J genes are TRBV19 and TRBJ1-5; D unclear. Germline V CDR1 and CDR2: LNHDA, SQIVND (reference sequence). V lost 2 bases and J 5 bases, leaving 7 bases between the germline ends. The CDR3 is 13 amino acids. The CDR3 reads CASSIKVDQPQHF. CDR3 nucleotide sequence: TGTGCCAGTAGTATAAAAGTAGATCAGCCCCAGCATTTT.

V and J are TRBV5-1 and TRBJ1-2; the D is unclear. Germline lookup yields CDR1 SGHRS and CDR2 YFSETQ. The CDR3 extends over 14 amino acids. V lost 2 bases to trimming and J lost 6 bases, with 14 bases between them. This CDR3 is CASSFTTTGDGYTF. CDR3 sequence (DNA): TGCGCCAGCAGCTTTACAACCACTGGGGATGGCTACACCTTC. Full variable domain (missing parts from reference TRBV5-1 and TRBJ1-2): KAGVTQTPRYLIKTRGQQVTLSCSPISGHRSVSWYQQTPGQGLQFLFEYFSETQRNKGNFPGRFSGRQFSNSRSEMNVSTLELGDSALYLCASSFTTTGDGYTFGSGTRLTVV.

This CDR3 is CASSLPGQGSLEQYF. The CDR3 region has the DNA TGTGCCAGCAGCCTCCCGGGACAGGGGTCTCTCGAGCAGTACTTC. The rearrangement joins TRBV28 to TRBJ2-7; 10 bases line up with TRBD1. The trim removed 6 bases at V and 6 bases at J, leaving 11 bases unmatched. Germline CDR1 MDHEN, CDR2 SYDVKM. The CDR3 consists of 15 residues.

Only a few counts were recorded for this clone. The chain employs TRBV2 and TRBJ2-7, with D possibly being TRBD2 (6 bases). The CDR3 spans 12 residues. The germline CDR1 and CDR2 sequences are SNHLY and FYNNEI. The V end was cut by 8 bases, the J end by 5 bases, with 13 bases between. The CDR3 DNA is TGTGCCAGCGGTGGGGACTCGGACGAGCAGTACTTC. Protein: CASGGDSDEQYF.

J is TRBJ2-7 and V is TRBV27; 9 nucleotides agree with TRBD1. V lost 4 bases, J lost 7 bases, and 5 bases stayed unmatched. This CDR3 spans 13 amino acids. CDR1 and CDR2 from the germline V gene are MNHEY and SMNVEV (reference sequence). The CDR3 DNA sequence: TGTGCCAGCAGTTCAGGGACAGGGTTTGAGCAGTACTTC. It yields the protein CASSSGTGFEQYF.

CDR3: CASSQDLRPGGLHQPQHF. The CDR3 nucleotides are TGCGCCAGCAGCCAAGATCTTAGGCCAGGGGGATTGCATCAGCCCCAGCATTTT. The chain is built from TRBV4-3 and TRBJ1-5; 7 nucleotides line up with TRBD1. V shed 0 bases and J 5 bases; nucleotides not matched to a gene: 13. Germline CDR1 reads LGHNA; CDR2 reads YSLEER. The length of the CDR3 is 18 residues.